The 11 T cell receptor beta chains presented below share a single source sample, sequenced in a study of beta chain features in type 1 diabetes. Reverse transcribing all isolated RNA meant expressed TCRB transcripts were sequenced. The repertoire was sequenced with immunoSEQ multiplex PCR; TCRdb's copy has only in-frame clones and lacks some. The sample includes 200,000 to 250,000 clones, more than 11% seen only once; the top ten take 0.015% to 0.02%. No antigens are known for them. Findings and limits, study-wide: Among patients with Type 1 diabetes, TCRB CDR3s were moderately but significantly shorter in every one of the four CD4+ subsets.

Material for sequencing was naive CD4+ T cells from blood. The receptors come from a man aged 25-45 years with type 1 diabetes.

This sequence joins TRBV30 and TRBJ1-5; D may be TRBD1 (6 bases). Trimming removed 3 bases from V and 5 bases from J, with 11 bases in between. Germline-derived CDR1 and CDR2 are GTSNPN and SVGIG (reference sequence). This CDR3 is 13 amino acids long. The CDR3 sequence: CAWSRQEYQPQHF. The CDR3 nucleotides are TGTGCCTGGAGCAGACAGGAGTATCAGCCCCAGCATTTT.

This clone was counted between two and nine times. The rearrangement joins TRBV5-4 to TRBJ1-1, with 8 nucleotides matching TRBD1. The V gene end was trimmed by 4 bases and the J gene end by 4 bases; junction bases not matched to a gene: 12. From germline, CDR1 is SGHNT and CDR2 YYREEE (reference sequence). The CDR3 spans 16 residues. The CDR3 DNA sequence: TGTGCCAGCAGCCAAAAGCCCACAGGGGGTTCCACTGAAGCTTTCTTT. Its protein is CASSQKPTGGSTEAFF. Full variable domain (rest looked up from reference TRBV5-4 and TRBJ1-1): ETGVTQSPTHLIKTRGQQVTLRCSSQSGHNTVSWYQQALGQGPQFIFQYYREEENGRGNFPPRFSGLQFPNYSSELNVNALELDDSALYLCASSQKPTGGSTEAFFGQGTRLTVV.

A few counts support this clone. The chain recombines TRBV18 with TRBJ1-1, with TRBD1 matching 8 bases. Trimming cost V 5 bases and J 5 bases; bases outside gene matches: 10. Germline CDR1 reads KGHSH; CDR2 reads LQKENI. The CDR3 consists of 15 residues. CDR3 DNA: TGTGCCAGCTCATCGCTTACAGGGGGAGGAACTGAAGCTTTCTTT. This translates into CASSSLTGGGTEAFF. Full variable domain (missing parts from reference TRBV18 and TRBJ1-1): NAGVMQNPRHLVRRRGQEARLRCSPMKGHSHVYWYRQLPEEGLKFMVYLQKENIIDESGMPKERFSAEFPKEGPSILRIQQVVRGDSAAYFCASSSLTGGGTEAFFGQGTRLTVV.

This clone turned up a few times. The rearrangement joins TRBV30 to TRBJ1-2; a weak D match, TRBD1 (5 bases). V gave up 4 bases and J gave up 7 bases, with 13 bases separating them. CDR3 length: 12 amino acids. Germline CDR1 reads GTSNPN; CDR2 reads SVGIG (reference sequence). The CDR3: CAWKTGPGGYTF. In DNA form, the CDR3 reads TGTGCCTGGAAAACAGGTCCGGGTGGCTACACCTTC.

This sequence joins TRBV7-9 and TRBJ2-7, with 9 bases fitting TRBD1. The length of the CDR3 is 16 residues. Germline trimming cut 1 base from V and 1 base from J; bases unmatched to any gene: 5. The germline gives CDR1 SEHNR, CDR2 FQNEAQ (reference sequence). Written as DNA, the CDR3 is TGTGCCAGCAGCTTAGGCGGACAGGGGTTTTCCTACGAGCAGTACTTC. It encodes CASSLGGQGFSYEQYF.

This clone came up a few times. The V and J genes are TRBV7-6 and TRBJ2-5; TRBD2 matches at 10 bases. The length of the CDR3 is 15 residues. The germline CDR1 and CDR2 sequences are SGHVS and FNYEAQ. Trimming cost V 5 bases and J 4 bases; bases outside gene matches: 7. The DNA for the CDR3 is TGTGCCAGCAGCCGCCCAGCGGGGGGGCTAGAGACCCAGTACTTC. Translation gives CASSRPAGGLETQYF. Combining the CDR3 with reference TRBV7-6 and TRBJ2-5 gives the whole variable domain GAGVSQSPRYKVTKRGQDVALRCDPISGHVSLYWYRQALGQGPEFLTYFNYEAQQDKSGLPNDRFSAERPEGSISTLTIQRTEQRDSAMYRCASSRPAGGLETQYFGPGTRLLVL.

This clone was counted only a few times. This rearrangement joins TRBV19 to TRBJ2-1, with 15 nucleotides matching TRBD2. Trimming removed 5 bases from V and 4 bases from J; junction bases left unmatched: 12. Germline assignment: CDR1 LNHDA and CDR2 SQIVND (reference sequence). This CDR3 spans 19 amino acids. Written as DNA, the CDR3 is TGTGCCAGTAGTCCGGGACTAGCGGGAGGAAGGTCGGATTACAATGAGCAGTTCTTC. Translation: CASSPGLAGGRSDYNEQFF.

This clone was detected a few times. The rearrangement uses TRBV5-4 and TRBJ2-5, with 8 bases that match TRBD2. Unmatched junction bases numbered 6, after V lost 4 bases and J lost 1 base. The CDR3 is made up of 15 amino acids. Germline V lookup: CDR1 SGHNT, CDR2 YYREEE (reference sequence). CDR3 amino acids: CASSRILAAQETQYF. The CDR3 region has the DNA TGTGCCAGCAGCCGAATACTAGCGGCCCAAGAGACCCAGTACTTC.

There are a few counts of this clone. The V and J genes are TRBV13 and TRBJ2-2; D is perhaps TRBD2 (5 bases). The V gene lost 5 bases and the J gene lost 4 bases, with 11 bases spanning the gap. Germline assignment: CDR1 PRHDT and CDR2 FYEKMQ (reference sequence). This CDR3 is built from 14 residues. In DNA form, the CDR3 reads TGTGCCAGCAGCACTAGGTTTAGCACCGGGGAGCTGTTTTTT. Its protein is CASSTRFSTGELFF.

In this sample, this clone turned up a few times. The chain employs TRBV29-1 and TRBJ2-7; 7 nucleotides agree with TRBD1. The CDR3 runs to 13 residues. J gave up 0 bases and V 4 bases, and 3 bases lay outside the gene matches. Germline CDR1 reads SQVTM; CDR2 reads ANQGSEA. In DNA, the CDR3 is TGCAGCGTTGCCCGGGACAGCTCCTACGAGCAGTACTTC. Translation gives CSVARDSSYEQYF.

The chain recombines TRBV11-3 with TRBJ2-7; TRBD1 agrees at 12 bases. The CDR3 loop spans 14 amino acids. Germline-derived CDR1 and CDR2 are SGHNT and YENEEA. V dropped 4 bases and J dropped 6; count of bases not matched to a gene: 4. In DNA, the CDR3 is TGTGCCAGCAGCTCACCGGGACAGGGGGCCGAGCAGTACTTC. This sequence encodes CASSSPGQGAEQYF.